This paragraph covers one T cell receptor beta chain sequence. Repertoires were generated with immunoSEQ multiplex PCR, while TCRdb's copy carries only in-frame clones and drops some. The table includes roughly 59,000 clones, about 90% detected once. Germline assignment: CDR1 LGHNA and CDR2 YSLEER. V shed 0 bases, J shed 4 bases, and the junction held 5 bases outside the gene matches. The CDR3 has 15 residues. This specimen belongs to a study of technical replicates of blood from a few donors. The V gene is TRBV4-3, the J gene TRBJ2-7, with 8 bases fitting TRBD2. The sequence derives from a human donor in good health. Some clones in this sample may be carry-over from other donors' samples. Sequencing was done on a sample of PBMCs. The CDR3 region is CASSQDAGGIYEQYF. CDR3 sequence (DNA): TGCGCCAGCAGCCAAGATGCGGGGGGAATTTACGAGCAGTACTTC.